This T cell receptor (beta chain) was obtained from a study of blood T cell repertoires in COVID-19 (TCRdb year 2020). In terms of the full investigation: The collaborator samples originated in the United States, Italy and Spain and spanned the acute and convalescent phases of COVID-19. The prospective study material was composed of cDNA or gDNA derived from T cells, B-cell-depleted T cells, or PBMCs. The dataset comprised deeply sampled blood TCRbeta repertoires from subjects exposed to, actively infected with, or recovered from COVID-19. The repertoires were released in a freely available public database meant as a resource for research on the immune response to SARS-CoV-2. The samples were drawn from the first 160 participants of the ongoing ImmuneRACE study and from 950 to 1,500 subjects provided by 6 global collaborators. Sample metadata almost always included a de-identified subject ID, COVID-19 status, age in years and sex. Where HLA class I and class II types were available, the types were taken from metadata supplied by the sample provider, not from assay-based typing. What the study reported, not specific to this receptor: How much clinical and demographic metadata was included differed by source and by participant, and the metadata was provided uncurated.

With regard to this clone: There is no known antigen for this receptor. The junction does not match germline at one end; this may be a read error.

Whole blood was collected in K2EDTA tubes by collaborating institutions according to the institutions' own protocols. For TCRbeta analysis, collaborators shipped samples in one of three forms: frozen whole blood, isolated PBMCs, or DNA extracted from either of those sample types. Including the terminal cysteine and phenylalanine, the CDR3 comprises 14 residues. The retained sequence is limited to the CDR3, 42 bases, with the frame set at the first base. CDR1 is given as MDHEN and CDR2 as SYDVKM, both from the germline V gene. The immunoSEQ Assay, a bias-controlled multiplex PCR, was used to amplify TCRbeta CDR3 regions from genomic DNA. On the authors' methods: The number of nucleated cells in each sample was estimated by amplification of reference gene primers within the assay. To quantify the absolute abundance of each unique TCRbeta CDR3 rearrangement, sequence reads were collapsed and filtered. For each sample, productive Simpson clonality was calculated as the square root of Simpson's diversity index across productive rearrangements. What TCRdb holds here is the immuneACCESS table cut down to in-frame rearrangements. Part of the clones is not present; checked against another copy, under half of the missing clones reflect an unresolved V gene, and the others are unexplained. The V and J calls and clone size are taken from that table; D and trimming were inferred from the DNA. The sample profile shows about 270,000 clones; 82% of them were found once. The ten largest clones add up to less than 4% of the sample.

The chain is made from TRBV28 and TRBJ2-3; 7 bases in between match TRBD1. The clonotype was recovered from a woman younger than 35 with acute or convalescent COVID-19. The sequencing input was peripheral blood. The nucleotides are TGTGCCGGCAGCCCCGACAGGGTGGAAGATACGCAGTATTTT. This sequence encodes CAGSPDRVEDTQYF.